The 17 T cell receptor beta chains presented below share a single source sample, sequenced in a study of blood T cell repertoires in COVID-19. The table came from immunoSEQ multiplex PCR; TCRdb's copy has only in-frame clones and leaves some out. The table records around 65,000 clones, approximately 90% of them present only once. What was sequenced was peripheral blood. The receptors were gathered from a human donor in a cohort sampled during active COVID-19.

This clone was seen only once. V gene TRBV21-1 combines with J gene TRBJ1-1. TRBV21-1 is annotated as a pseudogene. The CDR3 length is 13 residues. CDR3: CASTDGGKTEAFF. In DNA, the CDR3 is TGTGCCAGCACCGACGGAGGGAAAACTGAAGCTTTCTTT.

This sequence joins TRBV10-3 and TRBJ2-7, with 7 bases matching TRBD2. This CDR3 is 22 amino acids long. Trimming removed 2 bases from V and 0 bases from J; junction bases left unmatched: 25. CDR1 is ENHRY and CDR2 is SYGVKD in the germline V gene. The CDR3 DNA reads as TGTGCCATCAGTGAGCCATTACGCCCAGGAGAAGGTGGGGGGAGGGCCTCCTACGAGCAGTACTTC. Translating it yields CAISEPLRPGEGGGRASYEQYF.

The chain is built from TRBV19 and TRBJ2-2; 10 bases are a match to TRBD1. The V segment lost 3 bases and the J segment 1 base; nucleotides outside the gene matches: 2. The CDR3 has 16 amino acids. Germline V gene sequence: CDR1 LNHDA, CDR2 SQIVND (reference sequence). The CDR3 region has the DNA TGTGCCAGTAGTATCCGGACAGGGGGGAACACCGGGGAGCTGTTTTTT. Amino acids: CASSIRTGGNTGELFF.

V gene TRBV24-1 combines with J gene TRBJ1-3; 7 bases align to TRBD1. From germline, CDR1 is KGHDR and CDR2 SFDVKD. V was pared by 5 bases and J by 3 bases, with 3 bases of the junction left unmatched. The CDR3 loop spans 14 amino acids. The CDR3 bases are TGTGCCACCAGTGGAGGGGGCAGTGGAAACACCATATATTTT. This encodes CATSGGGSGNTIYF.

The DNA for the CDR3 is TGTGCCAGCTCACCAGGGCGGGATTTCTACAATGAGCAGTTCTTC. It encodes CASSPGRDFYNEQFF. The V gene is TRBV18, the J gene TRBJ2-1, with a possible D match to TRBD2 (6 bases). The CDR3 runs to 15 residues. Trimming stripped 2 bases from V and 3 bases from J, with 11 bases between. Germline-derived CDR1 and CDR2 are KGHSH and LQKENI.

This chain joins TRBV6-6 and TRBJ1-6, with TRBD1 identical over 8 bases. Unmatched junction bases numbered 9, after V lost 5 bases and J lost 0 bases. The germline gives CDR1 MNHNY, CDR2 SVGAGI (reference sequence). This CDR3 is 18 amino acids long. The CDR3 DNA reads TGTGCCAGCAGTCGGGACAGGTGGGGAGACTCCTATAATTCACCCCTCCACTTT. This encodes CASSRDRWGDSYNSPLHF.

This clone was found once. The rearrangement joins TRBV4-1 to TRBJ2-5, with 8 bases that match TRBD2. J lost 0 bases, V lost 1 base, and 13 bases had no gene match. Germline CDR1 and CDR2: MGHRA and YSYEKL. The CDR3 has 19 residues. CDR3 DNA: TGCGCCAGCAGCCAAGCCCTTAGCGGGGTGGGGGTGAACCAAGAGACCCAGTACTTC. Amino acids: CASSQALSGVGVNQETQYF.

The CDR3 region is CASTPRGLNTEAFF. Here the CDR3 DNA reads TGCGCCAGTACCCCCAGGGGCCTGAACACTGAAGCTTTCTTT. The chain joins TRBV5-1 to TRBJ1-1, with D perhaps TRBD1 (6 bases). The germline V gene has CDR1 SGHRS and CDR2 YFSETQ. V was clipped by 8 bases and J by 0 bases, with 14 bases between them. CDR3 size: 14 residues.

The gene calls are TRBV12-3 or TRBV12-4 and TRBJ1-3; D unresolved. This CDR3 contains 13 residues. The ends were cut back, 6 bases at V and 4 bases at J, with 10 bases in the middle. CDR3 DNA sequence: TGTGCCAGCAGCCTTAGTGAGGGAAACACCATATATTTT. Encoded protein: CASSLSEGNTIYF.

The rearrangement joins TRBV6-1 to TRBJ1-5; 8 nucleotides agree with TRBD1. V trimming: 3 bases; J trimming: 3 bases; junction bases outside the gene matches: 4. Germline V CDR1 and CDR2: MNHNS, SASEGT. CDR3 size: 15 residues. This CDR3 is CASSDMTGDNQPQHF. The DNA of the CDR3 is TGTGCCAGCAGTGATATGACAGGGGACAATCAGCCCCAGCATTTT.

This clone was detected a few times. The chain carries TRBV7-8 and TRBJ1-2; 7 nucleotides align to TRBD1. The CDR3 spans 15 residues. V was pared by 1 base and J by 6 bases, with 8 bases of the junction left unmatched. Germline CDR1 and CDR2: SGHVS and FQNEAQ. CDR3 bases: TGTGCCAGCAGCTTAGGCTTACGGGGACAGAATGGCTACACCTTC. Translating gives CASSLGLRGQNGYTF.

The chain joins TRBV7-2 to TRBJ2-7, with D possibly TRBD1 on 5 matching bases. CDR1 and CDR2 (germline): SGHTA, FQGNSA. This CDR3 has 16 residues. Trimming stripped 0 bases from V and 0 bases from J, with 12 bases between. In DNA form, the CDR3 reads TGTGCCAGCAGCTTAGCTGGGGCTCCAAGCTCCTACGAGCAGTACTTC. Protein: CASSLAGAPSSYEQYF.

The gene calls are TRBV19 and TRBJ1-4; TRBD1 matches at 9 bases. The ends lost 6 bases at V and 3 bases at J; junction bases unmatched: 8. CDR3 length: 16 residues. The V gene's germline CDR1 is LNHDA and CDR2 SQIVND (reference sequence). CDR3: CASSRTGGSANEKLFF. In nucleotides, the CDR3 is TGTGCCAGTAGCCGAACAGGGGGCTCGGCTAATGAAAAACTGTTTTTT.

CDR3 nucleotides: TGTGCCAGTAAGGACAGGGAATTGACCGGGGAGCTGTTTTTT. This encodes CASKDRELTGELFF. This chain uses TRBV19 with TRBJ2-2; 8 nucleotides match TRBD1. The V and J ends lost 7 bases and 5 bases, in that order; junction bases with no gene match: 6. This CDR3 has 14 amino acids. Germline V gives CDR1 LNHDA, CDR2 SQIVND (reference sequence).

This clone appeared a single time. The chain links TRBV9 to TRBJ2-1; D not certain. This CDR3 has 12 residues. Germline values: CDR1 SGDLS, CDR2 YYNGEE. With 3 bases removed from V and 10 bases from J, the gap between germline ends came to 11 bases. The CDR3 nucleotides are TGTGCCAGCAGCGAGAGCACCGAAGAGCAGTTCTTC. It codes for CASSESTEEQFF.

The chain recombines TRBV28 with TRBJ2-7; 9 bases line up with TRBD1. CDR1 and CDR2 from the germline V gene are MDHEN and SYDVKM. This CDR3 region has 14 residues. Trimming cost V 6 bases and J 7 bases; bases outside gene matches: 10. The CDR3 nucleotides are TGTGCCAGCAGGTCGGGACAGGGATCGGGTGAGCAGTACTTC. Translated: CASRSGQGSGEQYF.

The rearrangement uses TRBV19 and TRBJ1-6; D perhaps matches TRBD1 (5 bases). CDR1 LNHDA and CDR2 SQIVND come from the germline V gene (reference sequence). Trimming shortened V by 6 bases and J by 9 bases, and 9 bases separated the two germline ends. The CDR3 length is 12 residues. CDR3 DNA: TGTGCCAGTAGCCTGGGGGGTTCACCCCTCCACTTT. This encodes CASSLGGSPLHF.